The rows below give T cell receptor beta chains drawn from one sample of a study of cytomegalovirus exposure and HLA in healthy donors. Sequencing was performed with immunoSEQ multiplex PCR; in TCRdb, only in-frame clones are kept and a portion is missing. In the table there are 350,000 or so clones, roughly 90% of which are singletons. The sample was PBMCs. Receptors originate from a woman younger than 30 in good health and CMV-seronegative. CDR3s include the opening cysteine and the closing phenylalanine or tryptophan. D genes are given only for firm matches. For some rows the clone size is stated as once, few or many, or as a class when expanded; others skip it.

V gene,clone size,D gene,J gene,CDR3 DNA,CDR3 protein
TRBV7-8,NA,TRBD1,TRBJ1-3,TGTGCCAGCAGCTTAACAGGGGGCGCGGGAAACACCATATATTTT,CASSLTGGAGNTIYF
TRBV29-1,NA,NA,TRBJ1-1,TGCAGCGTTGAAGGGCAGGGTGCCACTGAAGCTTTCTTT,CSVEGQGATEAFF
TRBV5-1,once,TRBD1,TRBJ1-4,TGCGCCAGCAGCCCGGGGACAGGTTCTGTGGAAAAACTGTTTTTT,CASSPGTGSVEKLFF
TRBV5-4,NA,TRBD1,TRBJ2-7,TGTGCCAGCAGCTTTTCCGGGACAGGGGCGTACGAGCAGTACTTC,CASSFSGTGAYEQYF
TRBV28,once,TRBD2,TRBJ2-5,TGTGCCAGCAGAATTAGCGGGGCATACGGGCAAGAGACCCAGTACTTC,CASRISGAYGQETQYF
TRBV14,NA,NA,TRBJ2-7,TGTGCCAGCAGCCGGCAGTTAACCTACGAGCAGTACTTC,CASSRQLTYEQYF
TRBV2,few,TRBD1,TRBJ2-7,TGTGCCACCACCCGGGACAGGGACCACGAGCAGTACTTC,CATTRDRDHEQYF
TRBV5-1,NA,TRBD1,TRBJ1-2,TGCGCCAGCAGGCCCGGGACAGGGCCGCTGGGGAACTACACCTTC,CASRPGTGPLGNYTF
TRBV27,NA,NA,TRBJ2-1,TGTGCCAGCAGTCCCACAGGGAACTCCTACAATGAGCAGTTCTTC,CASSPTGNSYNEQFF
TRBV2,NA,NA,TRBJ2-5,TGTGCCAGCAGTGAACACGGCCAAGAGACCCAGTACTTC,CASSEHGQETQYF
TRBV28,NA,TRBD2,TRBJ2-7,TGTGCCAGCAGTCTGGCGGGAGGTGCCCAGTACGAGCAGTACTTC,CASSLAGGAQYEQYF
TRBV27,NA,TRBD1,TRBJ1-1,TGTGCCAGCAATAACAGGGGGCGGACTGAAGCTTTCTTT,CASNNRGRTEAFF
TRBV25-1,NA,TRBD1,TRBJ1-4,TGTGCCAGCAGCGTTCCGGACAGGGCTAATGAAAAACTGTTTTTT,CASSVPDRANEKLFF
TRBV4-3,once,NA,TRBJ1-1,TGCGCCAGCAGCCAAGATCCAGGGAACACTGAAGCTTTCTTT,CASSQDPGNTEAFF
TRBV7-9,NA,TRBD1,TRBJ1-5,TGTGCCAGCAGTCTCGGACAGGGGAGCCAGCCCCAGCATTTT,CASSLGQGSQPQHF
TRBV2,NA,NA,TRBJ2-1,TGTGCCAGCAGGGACGCCGAGGGTGGCTCCTACAATGAGCAGTTCTTC,CASRDAEGGSYNEQFF
TRBV7-2,NA,TRBD1,TRBJ1-1,TGTGCCAGCAGCGTCGCACAGGGGTGGATCACTGAAGCTTTCTTT,CASSVAQGWITEAFF